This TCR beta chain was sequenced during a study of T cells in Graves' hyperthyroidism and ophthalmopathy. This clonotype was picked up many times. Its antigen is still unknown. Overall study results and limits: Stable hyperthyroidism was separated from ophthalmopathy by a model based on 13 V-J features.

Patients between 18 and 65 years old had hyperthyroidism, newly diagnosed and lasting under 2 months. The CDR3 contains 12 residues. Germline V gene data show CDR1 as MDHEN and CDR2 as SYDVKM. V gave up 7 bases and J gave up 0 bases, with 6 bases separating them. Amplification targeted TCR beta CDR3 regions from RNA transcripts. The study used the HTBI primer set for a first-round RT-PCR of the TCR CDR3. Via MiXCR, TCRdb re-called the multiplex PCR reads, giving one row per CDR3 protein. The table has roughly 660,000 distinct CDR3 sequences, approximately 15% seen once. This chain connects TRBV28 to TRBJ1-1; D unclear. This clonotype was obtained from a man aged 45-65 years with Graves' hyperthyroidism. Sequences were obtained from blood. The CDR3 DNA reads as TGTGCCAGCACCGTGATGAACACTGAAGCTTTCTTT. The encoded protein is CASTVMNTEAFF.